Below, one T cell receptor (beta chain) is given with its context. What it recognizes is unknown. Extraction of RNA preceded its reverse transcription into cDNA, which served as the sequencing template. Assay used: immunoSEQ multiplex PCR; TCRdb lists only in-frame clones, some missing. This table holds under 150,000 clones, more than 45% found once. Stated treatment: oral pan-JAK inhibitor, 5-10 mg twice daily. Specimens obtained from alopecia areata patients comprised lesional scalp punch biopsies and peripheral blood. This specimen belongs to a study of CD8+ T cells in alopecia areata. Study as a whole: Tofacitinib therapy lasting 6 to 18 months was followed by 6 months off drug.

Findings and caveats of the study: In lesional scalp, particularly from alopecia totalis/universalis, clonality was higher than in normal scalp. Sequenced scalp T cells also include alphabeta T cells resident in normal skin.

This CDR3 spans 13 amino acids. Germline-derived CDR1 and CDR2 are SNHLY and FYNNEI. V was clipped by 7 bases and J by 4 bases, with 11 bases between them. The specimen comprised CD4+ T cells sorted from blood, sampled at week 4, from a patient treated with tofacitinib. V is TRBV2 and J is TRBJ1-5, with D uncertain. The TCR originated in a human donor with alopecia areata. The CDR3, as DNA: TGTGCCAGCAAACGACGGGTTAATCAGCCCCAGCATTTT. Translating it yields CASKRRVNQPQHF.